These T cell receptor beta chains were read from a single sample in a study of PD-L1 blockade in urothelial cancer. Sequencing was performed with immunoSEQ multiplex PCR; in TCRdb, only in-frame clones are kept and a portion is missing. The sample consists of about 30,000 clones, 80% to 90% of them appearing once. The source was PBMCs, collected around atezolizumab (anti-PD-L1) treatment. The origin of the receptors is an elderly man with urothelial cancer. Both conserved end residues are part of each CDR3. The D gene is left open where the match is weak. Some rows mark clone size as missing; the rest say once, few, many or name a class of expanded clone.

D gene,J gene,V gene,clone size,CDR3 DNA,CDR3 protein
TRBD1,TRBJ1-2,TRBV27,-,TGTGCCAGCAGTCCCGACGAGACAGGGAACGCCTATGGCTACACCTTC,CASSPDETGNAYGYTF
-,TRBJ1-3,TRBV5-8,few,TGTGCCAGCAGCTTGGGGTCATACCGAGTGGGAAACACCATATATTTT,CASSLGSYRVGNTIYF
-,TRBJ1-5,TRBV4-1,-,TGCGCCAGCAGCCAAGAAAGCGATCAGCCCCAGCATTTT,CASSQESDQPQHF
-,TRBJ1-5,TRBV6-1,few,TGTGCCAGCACTCGAGGGAATAGCAATCAGCCCCAGCATTTT,CASTRGNSNQPQHF
TRBD1,TRBJ1-1,TRBV5-1,few,TGCGCCAGCAGCTCTACAGGACAGGAGAACACTGAAGCTTTCTTT,CASSSTGQENTEAFF
-,TRBJ1-3,TRBV30,-,TGTGCCTGGAGTTTCAGGGGCTCTGGAAACACCATATATTTT,CAWSFRGSGNTIYF
TRBD2,TRBJ2-1,TRBV11-2,-,TGTGCCAGCAGCTTCGGGGCGGGAGTCTACAATGAGCAGTTCTTC,CASSFGAGVYNEQFF
TRBD1,TRBJ2-1,TRBV7-9,few,TGTGCCAGCAGCCAAGGGACAGGGGCCTCTAATGAGCAGTTCTTC,CASSQGTGASNEQFF
-,TRBJ2-1,TRBV4-2,-,TGTGCCAGCAGCCAAGGAGGGGGTACAGATGAGCAGTTCTTC,CASSQGGGTDEQFF
TRBD1,TRBJ2-1,TRBV7-8,-,TGTGCCAGCAGCTACTCAGGGGGCTCCTACAATGAGCAGTTCTTC,CASSYSGGSYNEQFF
-,TRBJ2-7,TRBV6-1,once,TGTGCCAGCAGTGACCTTAGCGGCTCCCCCGCCTACGAGCAGTACTTC,CASSDLSGSPAYEQYF
TRBD1,TRBJ1-2,TRBV7-2,once,TGTGCCAGCAGCTCCTCAGGGGGTAGTTATGGCTACACCTTC,CASSSSGGSYGYTF
TRBD2,TRBJ2-3,TRBV18,-,TGTGCCAGCTCACCCCTCGGGGCTAGCGGGACTAACACAGATACGCAGTATTTT,CASSPLGASGTNTDTQYF
TRBD1,TRBJ2-4,TRBV5-1,-,TGCGCCAGCAGACCTCGACAGGGCCAAAACATTCAGTACTTC,CASRPRQGQNIQYF
TRBD2,TRBJ2-2,TRBV27,-,TGTGCCAGCAGTTACGGACTAGGTCGAAGGGAGCTGTTTTTT,CASSYGLGRRELFF
-,TRBJ2-4,TRBV12-5,-,TGTGCTAGTGGGTACGGACAGATAGAAAACATTCAGTACTTC,CASGYGQIENIQYF
-,TRBJ2-1,TRBV6-5,once,TGTGCCAGCAGTTACTCGGCGGGGCCCTACAATGAGCAGTTCTTC,CASSYSAGPYNEQFF
TRBD2,TRBJ2-1,TRBV9,-,TGTGCCAGCAGCGAGACTAGCGGGAACAATGAGCAGTTCTTC,CASSETSGNNEQFF
TRBD2,TRBJ2-2,TRBV5-1,-,TGCGCCAGCAGCAGGACTAGCGGATCCAACACCGGGGAGCTGTTTTTT,CASSRTSGSNTGELFF
-,TRBJ2-3,TRBV7-2,-,TGTGCCAGCAGCTTGGCGGGAACTAGCACAGATACGCAGTATTTT,CASSLAGTSTDTQYF
TRBD1,TRBJ2-2,TRBV5-1,-,TGCGCCAGCAGCCCCCGGACAGGGAACACCGGGGAGCTGTTTTTT,CASSPRTGNTGELFF
-,TRBJ2-2,TRBV29-1,-,TGCAGCGTTGCTCTCGGTTTCGCGGGTGCTGGCGGGTTGAACGCCGGGGAGCTGTTTTTT,CSVALGFAGAGGLNAGELFF
TRBD1,TRBJ1-5,TRBV2,-,TGTGCCAGCAGACAGGGGAGCGGGAGCAATCAGCCCCAGCATTTT,CASRQGSGSNQPQHF
TRBD2,TRBJ2-7,TRBV4-1,-,TGCGCCAGCAGCCCCCGACTAGCGGGAGGGGAGCAGTACTTC,CASSPRLAGGEQYF
TRBD2,TRBJ2-1,TRBV7-9,-,TGTGCCAGCAGTTCGGGACTAGCGGGGCCCTACAATGAGCAGTTCTTC,CASSSGLAGPYNEQFF
TRBD2,TRBJ2-1,TRBV9,-,TGTGCCAGCAGCGCGACTAGCGGAGGATACAATGAGCAGTTCTTC,CASSATSGGYNEQFF
-,TRBJ2-7,TRBV28,once,TGTGCCAGCAGTTTAGGTGGCAGCTCCTACGAGCAGTACTTC,CASSLGGSSYEQYF
-,TRBJ2-3,TRBV2,-,TGTGCCAGCAGTGATAGGAGTAATCCCACAGATACGCAGTATTTT,CASSDRSNPTDTQYF
-,TRBJ1-2,TRBV6-1,-,TGTGCCAGCAGTGAAGCCGAGGGTGGAACCTATGGCTACACCTTC,CASSEAEGGTYGYTF
-,TRBJ2-3,TRBV2,once,TGTGCCAGCAGTGTCCAGAGAGGGACAGATACGCAGTATTTT,CASSVQRGTDTQYF
TRBD2,TRBJ2-1,TRBV5-6,-,TGTGCCAGCACCGAAGGCGGCGGGGGCTCCTACAATGAGCAGTTCTTC,CASTEGGGGSYNEQFF
TRBD1,TRBJ1-1,TRBV20-1,-,TGCAGTGCGGACAGGGGTACTGAAGCTTTCTTT,CSADRGTEAFF
TRBD2,TRBJ2-4,TRBV7-8,-,TGTGCCAGCAGCGCGAAGCAGGGAGGGCTAAGGAACATTCAGTACTTC,CASSAKQGGLRNIQYF
-,TRBJ2-2,TRBV14,-,TGTGCCAGCAGCCAAGGGAGCGCCCTCGGGGAGCTGTTTTTT,CASSQGSALGELFF
TRBD2,TRBJ2-2,TRBV30,-,TGTGCCTGGAGTGTACTTGGCGGGAGGGCCGGGGAGCTGTTTTTT,CAWSVLGGRAGELFF
-,TRBJ2-1,TRBV5-1,-,TGCGCCAGCAGCTCCCGGCCAGCCTCCTCAGGCAATGAGCAGTTCTTC,CASSSRPASSGNEQFF
-,TRBJ2-7,TRBV7-9,-,TGTGCCAGCAGCTGGGAGGGACAGGCAGCCTACGAGCAGTACTTC,CASSWEGQAAYEQYF
-,TRBJ2-7,TRBV2,-,TGTGCCAGCACTCCAGGGGAGGAGCAGTACTTC,CASTPGEEQYF
-,TRBJ1-4,TRBV4-1,-,TGCGCCAGCAGCCAAGATGGGGCGGGGAGTGAAAAACTGTTTTTT,CASSQDGAGSEKLFF
TRBD1,TRBJ1-1,TRBV7-2,-,TGTGCCAGCAGCTCCCGGGACAGGGGGCGTCGGGCTGAAGCTTTCTTT,CASSSRDRGRRAEAFF
TRBD1,TRBJ2-4,TRBV28,once,TGTGCCAGCAGTTTCACAGGGGGCTTGGCAGACATTCAGTACTTC,CASSFTGGLADIQYF
TRBD1,TRBJ2-1,TRBV5-1,-,TGCGCCAGCAGCGCCGGGACAGGTTCCTACAATGAGCAGTTCTTC,CASSAGTGSYNEQFF
TRBD1,TRBJ1-2,TRBV19,-,TGTGCCAGTAGTACGACCGGGACAGTTCCAAAAGGGGGCTACACCTTC,CASSTTGTVPKGGYTF
TRBD1,TRBJ2-4,TRBV11-3,-,TGTGCCAGCAGCTTTCTCGACAGGGGAGACATTCAGTACTTC,CASSFLDRGDIQYF
-,TRBJ1-1,TRBV5-1,-,TGCGCCAGCAGCTTTGGCTCGTTTTCGGCTAGTGGCACTGAAGCTTTCTTT,CASSFGSFSASGTEAFF
TRBD1,TRBJ2-7,TRBV5-1,-,TGCGCCAGCAGCTTGGGAGCGGGACAGGGGGGCTACGAGCAGTACTTC,CASSLGAGQGGYEQYF
-,TRBJ2-5,TRBV2,-,TGTGCCAGCAGTCGGGACAACCAAGAGACCCAGTACTTC,CASSRDNQETQYF
-,TRBJ1-3,TRBV5-1,-,TGCGCCAGCAGCTCAGGAAGCTCTGGAAACACCATATATTTT,CASSSGSSGNTIYF
-,TRBJ1-2,TRBV25-1,-,TGTGCCACCAGGGAGGAGGGATGGAATGGCTACACCTTC,CATREEGWNGYTF
-,TRBJ2-3,TRBV27,once,TGTGCCAGCTCAAACTGGGGGGGCACAGATACGCAGTATTTT,CASSNWGGTDTQYF
-,TRBJ2-7,TRBV6-1,-,TGTGCCAGCAGACCCCTGACAGAACGCTACGAGCAGTACTTC,CASRPLTERYEQYF
-,TRBJ2-3,TRBV7-2,-,TGTGCCAGCAGCTTACTCCGGAGCACAGATACGCAGTATTTT,CASSLLRSTDTQYF